This T cell receptor (beta chain) was recorded in a study of ipilimumab plus nivolumab after autologous stem cell transplantation. In the study overall: Both relapsed and primary refractory DLBCL were included. Whole-study findings and limits: The authors say TCR, Treg and microbiome findings warrant further study.

Worth noting for this clone: Its antigen is currently unknown.

Through week 26, nivolumab 3 mg/kg IV was given weeks 1, 4, 7, 10, then biweekly. The repertoire was sequenced with immunoSEQ multiplex PCR; TCRdb's copy has only in-frame clones and lacks some. There are about 83,000 clones in the sample; 75% to 85% occur only once, and roughly 2% lies in the top ten. This CDR3 region has 12 residues. V was shortened by 0 bases and J by 5 bases, with 4 bases between the two germline ends. Germline CDR1 LGHNA, CDR2 YSLEER. The TCR was taken from a male donor with diffuse large B-cell lymphoma. The source was PBMCs, collected in a trial of ipilimumab plus nivolumab as post-transplant consolidation. The rearrangement uses TRBV4-3 and TRBJ1-2; D gene ambiguous. The CDR3 nucleotides read TGCGCCAGCAGCCAAGATAAGTATGGCTACACCTTC. It translates to CASSQDKYGYTF.